This T cell receptor (beta chain) was documented in a study of blood T cell repertoires in COVID-19. Overall study: Acute-phase and convalescent COVID-19 samples originated in the United States, Italy and Spain.

Assay used: immunoSEQ multiplex PCR; TCRdb lists only in-frame clones, some missing. The data hold 250,000 or so clones, with about 84% observed a single time. The germline V gene encodes CDR1 SEHNR and CDR2 FQNEAQ (reference sequence). Trimming took off 5 bases at V and 5 bases at J, with 12 bases between the two ends. There are 14 residues in the CDR3. Material for sequencing was peripheral blood. The rearrangement uses TRBV7-9 and TRBJ1-4, with D possibly matching TRBD1 (6 bases). The sequence was collected from a man older than 75 with acute or convalescent COVID-19. CDR3 sequence (DNA): TGTGCCAGCAGCCTTACAGGGCTCAATGAAAAACTGTTTTTT. It encodes CASSLTGLNEKLFF.